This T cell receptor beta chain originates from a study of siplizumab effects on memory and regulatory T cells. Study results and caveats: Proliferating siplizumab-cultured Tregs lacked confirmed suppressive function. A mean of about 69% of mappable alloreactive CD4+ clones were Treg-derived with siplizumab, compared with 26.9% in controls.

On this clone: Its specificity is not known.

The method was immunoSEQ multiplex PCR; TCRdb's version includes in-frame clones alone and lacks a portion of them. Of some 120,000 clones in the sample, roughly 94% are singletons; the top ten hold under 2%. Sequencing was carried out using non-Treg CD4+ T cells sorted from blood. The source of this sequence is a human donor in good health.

The CDR3 coding sequence is TGTGCCAGCAGTCTATTCAGCACTGAAGCTTTCTTT. Its translation is CASSLFSTEAFF. The chain carries TRBV28 and TRBJ1-1; no firm D call. This CDR3 is 12 amino acids long. The V end lost 5 bases, the J end lost 4 bases, and 8 bases lay between the germline ends. Germline lookup yields CDR1 MDHEN and CDR2 SYDVKM.